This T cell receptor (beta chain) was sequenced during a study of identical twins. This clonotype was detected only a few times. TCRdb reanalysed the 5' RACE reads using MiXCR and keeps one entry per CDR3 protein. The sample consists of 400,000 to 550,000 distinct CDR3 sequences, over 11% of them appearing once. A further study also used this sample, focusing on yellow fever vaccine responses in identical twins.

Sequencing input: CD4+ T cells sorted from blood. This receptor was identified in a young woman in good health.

The CDR3 region has the DNA TGTGCCATCAGGGAGGGGTCCACAGATACGCAGTATTTT. Its protein is CAIREGSTDTQYF. This chain links TRBV10-3 with TRBJ2-3, with a tentative D call TRBD2 (6 bases). From germline, CDR1 is ENHRY and CDR2 SYGVKD. V was trimmed by 6 bases and J by 2 bases, leaving 9 bases between them. The length of the CDR3 is 13 residues.